Sequencing of this T cell receptor beta chain was carried out in a study of OX40 agonist ivuxolimab in advanced cancers. Study background: Intravenous ivuxolimab at 0.01 to 10 mg/kg was given to patients every 2 weeks. Patients with prior anti-PD-1, anti-PD-L1 or anti-CTLA-4 therapy were eligible; 35% to 50% had some. Patients assigned to dose escalation were diagnosed with hepatocellular carcinoma, melanoma, renal cell or head and neck cancer.

Points on this clone: Its specificity is not known.

Trimming shortened V by 3 bases and J by 3 bases, and 11 bases separated the two germline ends. Germline loops: CDR1 GTSNPN, CDR2 SVGIG (reference sequence). The CDR3 has 14 amino acids. TCRdb keeps only in-frame clones here, not all; method: immunoSEQ multiplex PCR. The table lists 70,000 to 75,000 clones, 86% of them singletons. General study results and limits: In the expanded peripheral T cells, antigen specificity was never determined.

Sequenced here: CD4+ or CD8+ T cells sorted from blood, sampled in a trial of the OX40 agonist ivuxolimab. This sequence was found in an adult with an advanced solid tumor such as melanoma, head and neck, liver or kidney cancer. This rearrangement joins TRBV30 to TRBJ2-2, with D tentatively TRBD2 (5 bases). The CDR3, as DNA: TGTGCCTGGAGCGTCGAGGGATACACCGGGGAGCTGTTTTTT. Translation gives CAWSVEGYTGELFF.